The 4 T cell receptor beta chains in this list originate from one sample, sequenced in a study of blood T cells in healthy people across ages. A second PCR of 7 to 11 cycles used a sample-barcoded 5' primer and a J-beta primer mix. TCRdb passed the 5' RACE reads through MiXCR, listing each CDR3 protein once. The sample lists about 800,000 distinct CDR3 sequences, 25% occurring once. These same data were also listed under a study on T cells of mothers and their children.

The sequenced sample was blood. The receptors shown here come from a boy aged 10-17 years in good health.

This sequence joins TRBV7-2 and TRBJ2-3; 10 nucleotides agree with TRBD2. This CDR3 comprises 15 residues. V lost 1 base and J lost 5; bases outside the gene matches: 3. CDR1 is SGHTA and CDR2 is FQGNSA in the germline V gene. The CDR3 sequence is CASSLEAGGRDTQYF. Here the CDR3 DNA reads TGTGCCAGCAGCTTAGAAGCGGGAGGGAGAGATACGCAGTATTTT.

This clonotype was seen only a few times. The V gene is TRBV5-1, the J gene TRBJ1-5; D perhaps matches TRBD1 (6 bases). Trimming stripped 0 bases from V and 3 bases from J, with 13 bases between. Germline V gene lookup returns CDR1 SGHRS and CDR2 YFSETQ. CDR3 length equals 16 residues. The CDR3 DNA is TGCGCCAGCAGCTTGGGGACAGAGGGGCCCAATCAGCCCCAGCATTTT. Its translation is CASSLGTEGPNQPQHF.

The rearrangement joins TRBV28 to TRBJ2-1; D call uncertain. This CDR3 is 13 amino acids long. Germline V gene data show CDR1 as MDHEN and CDR2 as SYDVKM. V lost 6 bases to trimming and J lost 2 bases, with 8 bases between them. This chain's CDR3 is CASRPRPYNEQFF. For the CDR3, the DNA is TGTGCCAGCAGACCGAGACCCTACAATGAGCAGTTCTTC.

Points on this clonotype: One end of the junction varies from germline; a read error may be responsible. V is TRBV4-1 and J is TRBJ2-2; the D call may be TRBD1 or TRBD2 (5 bases each). Germline CDR1 reads MGHRA; CDR2 reads YSYEKL. This CDR3 has 15 amino acids. The CDR3 here is CASSRLPGNTGELLF. The CDR3 region has the DNA TGCGCCAGCAGCCGCCTCCCAGGGAACACCGGGGAGCTGCTTTTT.